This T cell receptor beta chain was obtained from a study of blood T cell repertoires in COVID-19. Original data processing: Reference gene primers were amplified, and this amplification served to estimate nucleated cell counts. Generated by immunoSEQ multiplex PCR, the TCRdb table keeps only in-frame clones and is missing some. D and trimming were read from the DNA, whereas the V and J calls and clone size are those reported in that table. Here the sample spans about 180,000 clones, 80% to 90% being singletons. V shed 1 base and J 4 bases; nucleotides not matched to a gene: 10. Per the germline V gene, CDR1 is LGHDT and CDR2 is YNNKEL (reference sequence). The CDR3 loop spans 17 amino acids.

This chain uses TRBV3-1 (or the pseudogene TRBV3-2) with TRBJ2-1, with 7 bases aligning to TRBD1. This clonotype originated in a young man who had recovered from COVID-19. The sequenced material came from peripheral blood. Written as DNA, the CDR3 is TGTGCCAGCAGCCAAGTAATGGGACAGAGGGTTTACAATGAGCAGTTCTTC. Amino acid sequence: CASSQVMGQRVYNEQFF.